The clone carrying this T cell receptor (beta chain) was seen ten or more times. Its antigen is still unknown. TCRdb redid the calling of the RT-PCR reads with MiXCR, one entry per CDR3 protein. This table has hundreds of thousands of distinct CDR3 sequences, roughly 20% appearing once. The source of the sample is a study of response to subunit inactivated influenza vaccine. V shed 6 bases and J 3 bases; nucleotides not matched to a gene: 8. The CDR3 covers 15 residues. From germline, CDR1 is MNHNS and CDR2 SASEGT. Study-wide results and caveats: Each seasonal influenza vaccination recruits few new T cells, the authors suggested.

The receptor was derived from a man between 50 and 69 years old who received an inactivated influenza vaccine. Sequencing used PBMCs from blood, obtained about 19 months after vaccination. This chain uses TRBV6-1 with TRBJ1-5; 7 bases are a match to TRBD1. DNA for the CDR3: TGTGCCAGCAGCCCCACCACAGGGGACAATCAGCCCCAGCATTTT. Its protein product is CASSPTTGDNQPQHF.